These 20 T cell receptor beta chains came from one sample sequenced in a study of blood T cell repertoires in COVID-19. Clones were read by immunoSEQ multiplex PCR, and TCRdb kept only the in-frame ones, dropping some. The sample records about 200,000 clones, around nine tenths being singletons. What was sequenced was peripheral blood. These receptors were taken from a man aged 60 to 75 who had recovered from COVID-19.

The chain recombines TRBV24-1 with TRBJ2-3; 7 nucleotides match TRBD1. The CDR3 spans 16 residues. CDR1 KGHDR and CDR2 SFDVKD come from the germline V gene. The V segment lost 3 bases and the J segment 3 bases; nucleotides outside the gene matches: 8. Here the CDR3 reads CATSDTSQGHTDTQYF. CDR3 nucleotides: TGTGCCACCAGTGATACCTCACAGGGGCATACAGATACGCAGTATTTT.

This chain uses TRBV9 with TRBJ2-5, with no clear D. CDR3 length: 13 amino acids. Germline CDR1 and CDR2: SGDLS and YYNGEE. Trimming removed 0 bases at V and 0 bases at J, with 3 bases between. In DNA form, the CDR3 reads TGTGCCAGCAGCGTAGTAGACCAAGAGACCCAGTACTTC. The encoded protein is CASSVVDQETQYF.

The chain combines TRBV10-1 with TRBJ1-2; D uncertain. V lost 3 bases and J 4 bases, leaving 9 bases between the germline ends. Germline CDR1 reads WNHNN; CDR2 reads SYGVQD (reference sequence). This CDR3 comprises 13 residues. CDR3 DNA: TGCGCCAGCAGTGAAACGAGTCTCTATGGCTACACCTTC. Translating it yields CASSETSLYGYTF.

The chain joins TRBV7-3 to TRBJ2-1; 10 nucleotides agree with TRBD2. The germline gives CDR1 SGHTA, CDR2 FQGTGA. Trimming removed 0 bases from V and 5 bases from J; junction bases left unmatched: 7. CDR3 length: 17 amino acids. In DNA form, the CDR3 reads TGTGCCAGCAGCTTAACAAGCGGGGGGGCTTTCAACAATGAGCAGTTCTTC. This translates into CASSLTSGGAFNNEQFF.

The chain has TRBV10-2 and TRBJ2-1, with 9 positions matching TRBD2. The V and J ends lost 6 bases and 1 base, in that order; junction bases with no gene match: 7. CDR3 length: 16 residues. Germline assignment: CDR1 WSHSY and CDR2 SAAADI. The CDR3 region has the DNA TGCGCCAGCAGCCAATATAGCGGGAGTTCCTACAATGAGCAGTTCTTC. As protein: CASSQYSGSSYNEQFF.

The V call is TRBV6-1, the J call TRBJ1-2, with D possibly being TRBD1 (5 bases). The CDR3 contains 13 residues. Deletions cut 2 bases from V and 5 bases from J, with 9 bases between. CDR1 MNHNS and CDR2 SASEGT come from the germline V gene. CDR3 nucleotide sequence: TGTGCCAGCAGTGAACGAACAGGTTATGGCTACACCTTC. This codes for CASSERTGYGYTF.

The CDR3 sequence is CASSLGSYEQFF. The CDR3 DNA is TGCGCCAGCAGCCTAGGATCGTATGAGCAGTTCTTC. This chain uses TRBV5-1 with TRBJ2-1; D is uncertain. Germline V gene data show CDR1 as SGHRS and CDR2 as YFSETQ. The CDR3 totals 12 residues. Trimming removed 4 bases at V and 8 bases at J, with 10 bases between.

This chain links TRBV6-6 with TRBJ2-2, with a possible D match to TRBD2 (6 bases). The CDR3 length is 14 residues. The V end was cut by 7 bases, the J end by 0 bases, with 9 bases between. Germline assignment: CDR1 MNHNY and CDR2 SVGAGI (reference sequence). CDR3 sequence (DNA): TGTGCCAGCAACCGGGGGACGAACACCGGGGAGCTGTTTTTT. It translates to CASNRGTNTGELFF.

The chain uses TRBV18 and TRBJ1-1; D gene uncertain. The CDR3 runs 13 residues. The germline V gene encodes CDR1 KGHSH and CDR2 LQKENI. V was cut by 6 bases and J by 6 bases, with 14 bases left in between. The CDR3 is CASSRGVVAEAFF. CDR3 in DNA: TGTGCCAGCTCCAGAGGAGTAGTTGCTGAAGCTTTCTTT.

The chain has TRBV6-2 or TRBV6-3 and TRBJ1-1; D remains ambiguous. The CDR3 runs 13 residues. CDR1 and CDR2 (germline): MNHEY, SVGEGT. Deletions cut 2 bases from V and 1 base from J, with 5 bases between. In DNA form, the CDR3 reads TGTGCCAGCAGTTACGTACAGAACACTGAAGCTTTCTTT. Translating it yields CASSYVQNTEAFF.

V is TRBV10-2 and J is TRBJ1-5; 8 positions match TRBD1. CDR3 size: 16 residues. CDR1 and CDR2 from the germline V gene are WSHSY and SAAADI. V lost 0 bases to trimming and J lost 6 bases; unmatched junction nucleotides: 7. The CDR3 reads CASSESQGVGAQPQHF. In nucleotides, the CDR3 is TGCGCCAGCAGTGAGTCACAGGGGGTCGGAGCTCAGCCCCAGCATTTT.

This rearrangement joins TRBV7-2 to TRBJ2-7, with TRBD1 matching over 7 bases. This CDR3 has 14 amino acids. Germline V gives CDR1 SGHTA, CDR2 FQGNSA. Germline trimming cut 3 bases from V and 1 base from J; bases unmatched to any gene: 3. The CDR3, as DNA: TGTGCCAGCAGCTTCTGGGACAGTTCCTACGAGCAGTACTTC. This translates into CASSFWDSSYEQYF.

In regard to this clone: This same CDR3 is encoded by further DNA sequences in the sample. The V call is TRBV11-2, the J call TRBJ2-2; a weak D match, TRBD1 (5 bases). This CDR3 is built from 13 residues. Germline-derived CDR1 and CDR2 are SGHAT and FQNNGV. V shed 3 bases and J shed 6 bases, with 8 bases lying between them. The CDR3 bases are TGTGCCAGCAGCTTGGTCAGGGCCGGGGAGCTGTTTTTT. Its protein product is CASSLVRAGELFF.

V and J are TRBV7-2 and TRBJ2-3; tentatively, D is TRBD2 (6 bases). The CDR3 has 16 residues. Germline V gene lookup returns CDR1 SGHTA and CDR2 FQGNSA. V was pared by 5 bases and J by 2 bases, with 17 bases between. The CDR3 loop reads CASSPTRRTNTDTQYF. CDR3 DNA sequence: TGTGCCAGCAGCCCGACTCGGCGGACTAACACAGATACGCAGTATTTT.

This sequence joins TRBV7-3 and TRBJ2-6, with TRBD1 identical over 8 bases. J gave up 10 bases and V 5 bases, and 7 bases lay outside the gene matches. Germline CDR1 and CDR2: SGHTA and FQGTGA. The CDR3 sequence is 14 residues long. CDR3 nucleotide sequence: TGTGCCAGCAGCCCCGGACAGGGTTCAAACGTCCTGACTTTC. It specifies CASSPGQGSNVLTF.

The rearrangement uses TRBV3-1 (or the pseudogene TRBV3-2) and TRBJ2-3; TRBD2 might be the D (6 bases). Germline V gives CDR1 LGHDT, CDR2 YNNKEL (reference sequence). This CDR3 spans 16 amino acids. V was cut by 4 bases and J by 0 bases, with 14 bases left in between. CDR3 nucleotide sequence: TGTGCCAGCAGCCGCCTAGCGCCGATTAGCACAGATACGCAGTATTTT. Translated, it gives CASSRLAPISTDTQYF.

V usage is TRBV5-1 and J usage is TRBJ2-7; a weak D match, TRBD2 (6 bases). CDR1 is SGHRS, CDR2 YFSETQ, per germline. The CDR3 runs to 16 residues. V gave up 0 bases and J gave up 3 bases, with 16 bases separating them. The CDR3: CASSLEGWGGNYEQYF. The CDR3 nucleotides read TGCGCCAGCAGCTTGGAGGGCTGGGGCGGGAACTACGAGCAGTACTTC.

This clone was detected a few times. This chain connects TRBV30 to TRBJ1-2; 9 bases agree with TRBD1. CDR1 and CDR2 from the germline V gene are GTSNPN and SVGIG (reference sequence). The trim removed 5 bases at V and 3 bases at J, leaving 4 bases unmatched. This CDR3 comprises 13 residues. The CDR3 region is CAWRRDRDYGYTF. The CDR3 nucleotides are TGTGCCTGGCGCCGGGACAGGGACTATGGCTACACCTTC.

The rearrangement links TRBV24-1 to TRBJ2-1, with 12 positions matching TRBD2. Germline V gene sequence: CDR1 KGHDR, CDR2 SFDVKD. The junction had 9 bases not matched to a gene; V was cut back by 8 bases and J by 8 bases. This CDR3 contains 15 residues. DNA for the CDR3: TGTGCCACCACTAGCGGGAGGGCCTCTCACTATGAGCAGTTCTTC. This codes for CATTSGRASHYEQFF.

There are a few counts of this clone. V is TRBV19 and J is TRBJ2-2, with 11 nucleotides matching TRBD1. Trimming at V came to 3 bases and at J to 4 bases, leaving 4 bases not matched to a gene. Germline V gene lookup returns CDR1 LNHDA and CDR2 SQIVND (reference sequence). There are 16 residues in the CDR3. The chain's CDR3 is CASSIWTGGFTGELFF. The DNA of the CDR3 is TGTGCCAGTAGTATCTGGACAGGGGGCTTCACCGGGGAGCTGTTTTTT.